This TCR beta chain was captured by sequencing in a study of blood T cells in healthy people across ages. The CDR3 runs to 15 residues. Germline V gene data show CDR1 as MNHNY and CDR2 as SVGAGI (reference sequence). V shed 8 bases and J shed 1 base, with 15 bases lying between them. Using a J-beta primer mix together with a sample-barcoded 5' primer, a second PCR was run for roughly 7 to 12 cycles. Using its own MiXCR run on the 5' RACE reads, TCRdb lists one record per CDR3 protein. Among approximately 690,000 distinct CDR3 sequences listed, roughly 41% were seen once. Total RNA was extracted at no less than 5.5 micrograms per sample.

The sample comprised blood. This chain connects TRBV6-6 to TRBJ2-1; D is possibly TRBD1 or TRBD2 (5 bases each). The sequence was collected from an elderly man in good health. This CDR3 is CASLGADFSYNEQFF. CDR3 DNA: TGTGCCAGCCTAGGGGCGGACTTTTCCTACAATGAGCAGTTCTTC.